One and the same sample provided the 23 T cell receptor beta chains below, sequenced in a study of technical replicates of blood from a handful of donors. Using immunoSEQ multiplex PCR, the repertoire was profiled, and TCRdb retains in-frame clones only, with some absent. The sample contains tens of thousands of clones, 91% of which appear only once. Sample: T cells isolated from PBMCs. These TCRs come from a human donor in good health. Some clones in this sample may be carry-over from other donors' samples.

Here the CDR3 reads CASSVAGGELETQYF. DNA of the CDR3: TGTGCCAGTAGTGTCGCGGGAGGGGAGCTGGAGACCCAGTACTTC. The chain joins TRBV19 to TRBJ2-5; 9 positions match TRBD2. CDR1 LNHDA and CDR2 SQIVND come from the germline V gene (reference sequence). CDR3 size: 15 residues. V lost 5 bases to trimming and J lost 5 bases; unmatched junction nucleotides: 9.

This clone was seen once. The chain carries TRBV6-6 and TRBJ2-7, with D hard to call. Germline CDR1 is MNHNY and CDR2 is SVGAGI (reference sequence). This CDR3 contains 13 residues. The ends were cut back, 4 bases at V and 3 bases at J, with 10 bases in the middle. The CDR3 nucleotides are TGTGCCAGCAGTTCCCACTTCGGCTACGAGCAGTACTTC. Protein product: CASSSHFGYEQYF.

The chain combines TRBV19 with TRBJ2-3, with 8 bases identical to TRBD2. Germline CDR1 is LNHDA and CDR2 is SQIVND (reference sequence). V gave up 7 bases and J gave up 0 bases; unmatched junction bases: 21. The CDR3 loop spans 20 amino acids. The CDR3 DNA reads as TGTGCCAGTAAAAAGCGGGAGAAAACCTCACGTGCCCCTAGCACAGATACGCAGTATTTT. As protein: CASKKREKTSRAPSTDTQYF.

The chain couples TRBV29-1 to TRBJ2-3; 9 positions match TRBD1. CDR1 is SQVTM, CDR2 ANQGSEA, per germline. The CDR3 sequence is 13 residues long. With V trimmed by 6 bases and J by 1 base, 2 bases remained unmatched. The CDR3 DNA reads as TGCAGCGTCGGGGACAGGGGCACAGATACGCAGTATTTT. Its translation is CSVGDRGTDTQYF.

The chain recombines TRBV4-1 with TRBJ1-2, with a possible D match to TRBD1 (6 bases). Germline V gene data show CDR1 as MGHRA and CDR2 as YSYEKL. V lost 6 bases and J lost 6, with 20 bases in between. The CDR3 length is 15 residues. The CDR3: CASRIQGALGNGYTF. DNA for the CDR3: TGCGCCAGCAGGATACAGGGTGCTCTGGGGAATGGCTACACCTTC.

V usage is TRBV27 and J usage is TRBJ2-6; TRBD1 agrees at 7 bases. The CDR3 length is 14 residues. Germline-derived CDR1 and CDR2 are MNHEY and SMNVEV (reference sequence). V lost 3 bases, J lost 14 bases, and 10 bases stayed unmatched. The CDR3 sequence: CASSFFRDSLLLTF. The CDR3 region has the DNA TGTGCCAGCAGTTTTTTTCGGGACAGCTTACTCCTGACTTTC.

This chain's CDR3 is CASSPQAGGETQYF. The CDR3 region has the DNA TGCGCCAGCAGCCCCCAAGCGGGTGGAGAGACCCAGTACTTC. The chain combines TRBV5-1 with TRBJ2-5; D might be TRBD2 (6 bases). Trimming removed 4 bases from V and 4 bases from J, with 14 bases in between. Looked up from germline, CDR1 is SGHRS and CDR2 is YFSETQ. The CDR3 has 14 amino acids. Variable domain in full (rest from reference TRBV5-1 and TRBJ2-5): KAGVTQTPRYLIKTRGQQVTLSCSPISGHRSVSWYQQTPGQGLQFLFEYFSETQRNKGNFPGRFSGRQFSNSRSEMNVSTLELGDSALYLCASSPQAGGETQYFGPGTRLLVL.

This chain joins TRBV2 and TRBJ2-5; D might be TRBD2 (6 bases). This CDR3 has 15 residues. V dropped 1 base and J dropped 2 bases, with 11 bases sitting between them. Germline values: CDR1 SNHLY, CDR2 FYNNEI. The CDR3 DNA follows: TGTGCCAGCAGTGAAGTTTCTAGCGATCAAGAGACCCAGTACTTC. This translates into CASSEVSSDQETQYF.

In this sample, this clone turned up once. The J gene is TRBJ1-4, the V gene TRBV4-2; 7 positions match TRBD1. Unmatched junction bases numbered 6, after V lost 0 bases and J lost 5 bases. The CDR3 runs 16 residues. Germline V gene data show CDR1 as LGHNA and CDR2 as YNFKEQ. CDR3 amino acids: CASSQEVGQINEKLFF. The DNA for the CDR3 is TGTGCCAGCAGCCAAGAAGTGGGACAGATAAATGAAAAACTGTTTTTT.

V usage is TRBV5-1 and J usage is TRBJ1-2, with 8 bases aligning to TRBD1. This CDR3 has 14 amino acids. The germline gives CDR1 SGHRS, CDR2 YFSETQ. V shed 0 bases and J 2 bases; nucleotides not matched to a gene: 0. CDR3 sequence: CASSLDRGNYGYTF. As DNA, the CDR3 is TGCGCCAGCAGCTTGGACAGGGGGAACTATGGCTACACCTTC.

V is TRBV28 and J is TRBJ2-7; 7 bases are a match to TRBD2. This CDR3 region has 17 residues. V shed 5 bases, J shed 0 bases, and the junction held 13 bases outside the gene matches. Germline CDR1 is MDHEN and CDR2 is SYDVKM. The CDR3 DNA reads as TGTGCCAGCAGTCCTGGTGGGAGGGGACTCCTCTCCTACGAGCAGTACTTC. It translates to CASSPGGRGLLSYEQYF.

This chain joins TRBV27 and TRBJ1-4; 7 nucleotides match TRBD1. V dropped 4 bases and J dropped 4; count of bases not matched to a gene: 3. The CDR3 spans 14 residues. Germline CDR1 MNHEY, CDR2 SMNVEV (reference sequence). Here the CDR3 DNA reads TGTGCCAGCAGTTCGGGACAGTTTAATGAAAAACTGTTTTTT. Residues: CASSSGQFNEKLFF.

V usage is TRBV6-1 and J usage is TRBJ1-5, with 7 bases aligning to TRBD1. This CDR3 is built from 15 residues. CDR1 MNHNS and CDR2 SASEGT come from the germline V gene. V gave up 6 bases and J gave up 6 bases; unmatched junction bases: 11. The CDR3 nucleotides read TGTGCCAGCAGCGGAATAACAGGGGCTACTCAGCCCCAGCATTTT. Its translation is CASSGITGATQPQHF.

The CDR3 DNA follows: TGTGCCAGCAGTGAAGGACTAGCGGGTAACCTCTACGAGCAGTACTTC. Encoded protein: CASSEGLAGNLYEQYF. V gene TRBV6-1 combines with J gene TRBJ2-7; 10 nucleotides match TRBD2. The CDR3 is 16 amino acids. Per the germline V gene, CDR1 is MNHNS and CDR2 is SASEGT. V gave up 1 base and J gave up 3 bases; unmatched junction bases: 6.

This clone was seen a single time. J is TRBJ2-1 and V is TRBV5-1; 11 nucleotides match TRBD2. Trimming at V came to 0 bases and at J to 6 bases, leaving 2 bases not matched to a gene. Germline lookup yields CDR1 SGHRS and CDR2 YFSETQ. There are 15 residues in the CDR3. The chain's CDR3 is CASSLGGLAGNEQFF. CDR3 DNA sequence: TGCGCCAGCAGCTTGGGAGGACTAGCGGGCAATGAGCAGTTCTTC.

The chain employs TRBV11-1 and TRBJ2-3; 7 bases fit TRBD1. The CDR3 is 17 amino acids. Germline V gene sequence: CDR1 SGHAT, CDR2 FQDESV (reference sequence). Trimming at V came to 4 bases and at J to 6 bases, leaving 16 bases not matched to a gene. In DNA, the CDR3 is TGTGCCAGCAGCTCCTTGCCTCGGGACAGTACCTTGGATACGCAGTATTTT. This sequence encodes CASSSLPRDSTLDTQYF.

The chain recombines TRBV5-1 with TRBJ2-7, with 9 bases aligning to TRBD2. The CDR3 length is 15 residues. J was trimmed by 4 bases and V by 0 bases; bases with no gene match: 5. The germline CDR1 and CDR2 sequences are SGHRS and YFSETQ. The CDR3 is CASSLGTSEQYEQYF. CDR3 bases: TGCGCCAGCAGCTTGGGGACTAGCGAACAGTACGAGCAGTACTTC.

This rearrangement joins TRBV5-1 to TRBJ2-7; no reliable D call. V lost 4 bases and J 7 bases, leaving 21 bases between the germline ends. This CDR3 has 15 residues. Germline loops: CDR1 SGHRS, CDR2 YFSETQ. The CDR3 reads CASSPEAGTLLEQYF. CDR3 nucleotides: TGCGCCAGCAGCCCGGAAGCAGGAACCCTCCTAGAGCAGTACTTC. Full variable domain (remainder filled in from reference TRBV5-1 and TRBJ2-7): KAGVTQTPRYLIKTRGQQVTLSCSPISGHRSVSWYQQTPGQGLQFLFEYFSETQRNKGNFPGRFSGRQFSNSRSEMNVSTLELGDSALYLCASSPEAGTLLEQYFGPGTRLTVT.

The J gene is TRBJ2-7, the V gene TRBV5-1, with 7 bases that match TRBD1. V lost 5 bases, J lost 2 bases, and 7 bases stayed unmatched. The germline V gene has CDR1 SGHRS and CDR2 YFSETQ. The CDR3 loop spans 14 amino acids. CDR3 nucleotides: TGCGCCAGCAGTTCCACAGGGGAACCCTACGAGCAGTACTTC. Its protein product is CASSSTGEPYEQYF.

The chain uses TRBV5-1 and TRBJ2-2, with D perhaps matching TRBD2 (6 bases). V was trimmed by 3 bases and J by 3 bases, leaving 15 bases between them. The CDR3 is 16 amino acids. Germline V CDR1 and CDR2: SGHRS, YFSETQ. CDR3 sequence reads: CASSSSLGGYTGELFF. The CDR3 DNA sequence: TGCGCCAGCAGCTCCTCTTTGGGAGGATACACCGGGGAGCTGTTTTTT. The entire variable domain, with the rest obtained from reference TRBV5-1 and TRBJ2-2, is as follows: KAGVTQTPRYLIKTRGQQVTLSCSPISGHRSVSWYQQTPGQGLQFLFEYFSETQRNKGNFPGRFSGRQFSNSRSEMNVSTLELGDSALYLCASSSSLGGYTGELFFGEGSRLTVL.

This sequence joins TRBV19 and TRBJ1-5, with a weak D call TRBD1 (6 bases). Germline V gene sequence: CDR1 LNHDA, CDR2 SQIVND (reference sequence). The CDR3 has 13 residues. Trimming removed 7 bases from V and 8 bases from J, with 15 bases in between. The CDR3 nucleotides read TGTGCCAGTACCTTCACAGGGAGGGAGCCCCAGCATTTT. It is translated as CASTFTGREPQHF. The whole variable domain, remainder taken from reference TRBV19 and TRBJ1-5, is DGGITQSPKYLFRKEGQNVTLSCEQNLNHDAMYWYRQDPGQGLRLIYYSQIVNDFQKGDIAEGYSVSREKKESFPLTVTSAQKNPTAFYLCASTFTGREPQHFGDGTRLSIL.

The chain carries TRBV5-1 and TRBJ1-2; weak D call: TRBD1 (6 bases). V lost 2 bases, J lost 6 bases, and 11 bases lay in between. CDR1 is SGHRS and CDR2 is YFSETQ in the germline V gene. The CDR3 covers 13 residues. CDR3 nucleotides: TGCGCCAGCAGCTTACAGGGCTCTGATGGCTACACCTTC. Its protein is CASSLQGSDGYTF.

This rearrangement joins TRBV15 to TRBJ1-2, with a weak D call TRBD1 (5 bases). Deletions cut 3 bases from V and 2 bases from J, with 10 bases between. The CDR3 is 14 amino acids. Germline V lookup: CDR1 LNHNV, CDR2 YYDKDF (reference sequence). This chain's CDR3 is CATSSTTVNYGYTF. For the CDR3, the DNA is TGTGCCACCAGCAGTACGACAGTCAACTATGGCTACACCTTC.